The clone carrying this T cell receptor beta chain was recorded many times. Antigen specificity is unknown. A single record per CDR3 protein comes from TCRdb applying MiXCR to the reads. The sample has 310,000 or so distinct CDR3 sequences, about a quarter seen once. This specimen belongs to a study of T cell repertoires in cytomegalovirus infection. In the study overall: Public TCR beta signatures provided an indication of both CMV infection and a matching HLA type. Study-wide points: Summed public TCR beta family frequency identified CMV carriers bearing the relevant HLA. CMV-specific HLA-C-restricted TCR beta clonotypes dominated the ex vivo response.

V lost 2 bases and J lost 4, with 9 bases in between. This CDR3 has 13 amino acids. Germline-derived CDR1 and CDR2 are SGHTA and FQGNSA. The chain couples TRBV7-2 to TRBJ2-7; no reliable D call. The source material was PBMCs. The source is a human donor in good health (CMV status not recorded). Some clones in this sample may be carry-over from other donors' samples. CDR3 region: CASSLNSLYEQYF. The CDR3 nucleotides are TGTGCCAGCAGCTTAAACAGTCTTTACGAGCAGTACTTC.